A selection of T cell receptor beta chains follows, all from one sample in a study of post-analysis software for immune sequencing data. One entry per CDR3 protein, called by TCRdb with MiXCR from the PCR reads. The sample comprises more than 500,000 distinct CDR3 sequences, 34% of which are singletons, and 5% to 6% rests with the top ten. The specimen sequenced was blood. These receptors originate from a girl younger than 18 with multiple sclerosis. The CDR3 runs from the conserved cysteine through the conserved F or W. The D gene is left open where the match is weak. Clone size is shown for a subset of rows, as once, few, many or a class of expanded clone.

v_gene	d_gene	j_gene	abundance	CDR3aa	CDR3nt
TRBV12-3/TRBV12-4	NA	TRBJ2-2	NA	CASRGGLADTGELFF	TGTGCCAGCAGAGGGGGGCTAGCGGATACCGGGGAGCTGTTTTTT
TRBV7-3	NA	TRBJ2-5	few	CASSLGPGVETQYF	TGTGCCAGCAGCTTAGGACCGGGGGTGGAGACCCAGTACTTC
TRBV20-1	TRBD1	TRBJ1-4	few	CSAEWTGRREKLFF	TGCAGTGCCGAATGGACAGGGAGGCGGGAAAAACTGTTTTTT
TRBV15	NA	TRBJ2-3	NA	CATSRTPSGAPTDTQYF	TGTGCCACCAGCAGAACTCCTTCAGGGGCCCCCACAGATACGCAGTATTTT
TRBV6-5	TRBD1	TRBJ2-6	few	CASSYLTGGTSGANVLTF	TGTGCCAGCAGTTACTTAACAGGGGGTACGAGTGGGGCCAACGTCCTGACTTTC
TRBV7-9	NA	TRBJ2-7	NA	CASSPRRVYEQYF	TGTGCCAGCAGCCCCCGGCGCGTCTACGAGCAGTACTTC
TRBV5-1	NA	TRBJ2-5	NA	CASSFSRGTYKTQYF	TGCGCCAGCAGCTTCAGCCGGGGTACCTATAAGACCCAGTACTTC
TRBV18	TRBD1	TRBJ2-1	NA	CASSTRQGEGNEQFF	TGTGCCAGCTCAACCCGACAGGGAGAGGGCAATGAGCAGTTCTTC
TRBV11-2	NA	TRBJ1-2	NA	CASSPPGQPNYGYTF	TGTGCCAGCAGCCCCCCCGGACAACCGAACTATGGCTACACCTTC
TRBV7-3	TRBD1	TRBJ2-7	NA	CASSGTGEGEQYF	TGTGCCAGCAGCGGGACAGGGGAGGGCGAGCAGTACTTC
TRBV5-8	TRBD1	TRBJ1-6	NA	CASSPRGGQYNSPLHF	TGTGCCAGCAGCCCCCGTGGGGGACAGTATAATTCACCCCTCCACTTT
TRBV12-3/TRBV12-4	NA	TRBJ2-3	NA	CASSLRRLTDTQYF	TGTGCCAGCAGTTTAAGGCGGTTAACAGATACGCAGTATTTT
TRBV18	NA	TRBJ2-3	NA	CASSPLRGTLPDTQYF	TGTGCCAGCTCACCACTAAGGGGGACACTGCCAGATACGCAGTATTTT
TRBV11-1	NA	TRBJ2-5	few	CASSTDGPGETQYF	TGTGCCAGCAGCACAGACGGACCCGGAGAGACCCAGTACTTC
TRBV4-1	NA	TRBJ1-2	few	CASSQVYGQTINYGYTF	TGCGCCAGCAGCCAAGTTTATGGACAGACTATTAACTATGGCTACACCTTC
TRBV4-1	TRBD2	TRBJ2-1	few	CASSHPGGGNEQFF	TGCGCCAGCAGCCACCCTGGGGGGGGCAATGAGCAGTTCTTC
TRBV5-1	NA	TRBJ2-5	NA	CASNLRSGDQETQYF	TGCGCCAGCAACCTGAGGTCCGGGGACCAAGAGACCCAGTACTTC
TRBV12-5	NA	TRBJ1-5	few	CASGDGGGQPQHF	TGTGCTAGTGGTGACGGGGGAGGGCAGCCCCAGCATTTT
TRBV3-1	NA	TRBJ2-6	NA	CASTLTVVSGANVLTF	TGTGCCAGCACACTAACGGTTGTCTCTGGGGCCAACGTCCTGACTTTC
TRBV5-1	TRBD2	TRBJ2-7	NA	CASSLGLAGKNEQYF	TGCGCCAGCAGCTTGGGACTAGCGGGGAAGAACGAGCAGTACTTC
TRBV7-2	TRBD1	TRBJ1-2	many	CASSLGEIRQGGGYTF	TGTGCCAGCAGCTTAGGGGAGATAAGGCAGGGGGGCGGCTACACCTTC
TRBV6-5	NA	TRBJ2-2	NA	CASTLVGGAYTGELFF	TGTGCCAGCACCCTGGTTGGGGGGGCGTACACCGGGGAGCTGTTTTTT
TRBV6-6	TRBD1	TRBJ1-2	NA	CASSYIRQGGNGYTF	TGTGCCAGCAGTTACATCCGACAGGGAGGGAATGGCTACACCTTC
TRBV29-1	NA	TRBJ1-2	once	CNYRHGVNGYTF	TGCAACTACAGACACGGGGTAAATGGCTACACCTTC
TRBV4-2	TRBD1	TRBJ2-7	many	CASSQGQGTRDEQYF	TGTGCCAGCAGCCAAGGACAGGGGACAAGGGACGAGCAGTACTTC
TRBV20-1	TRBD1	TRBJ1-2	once	CSARVRQGAYYGYTF	TGCAGTGCTAGAGTCCGTCAGGGGGCGTACTATGGCTACACCTTC
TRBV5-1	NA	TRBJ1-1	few	CASSLSSTEAFF	TGCGCCAGCAGCTTGAGCAGCACTGAAGCTTTCTTT
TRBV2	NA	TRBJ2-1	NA	CASSAGSLSYEQFF	TGTGCCAGCAGTGCAGGGTCCCTCTCCTACGAGCAGTTCTTC
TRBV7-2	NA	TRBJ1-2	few	CASSPRADSYGYTF	TGTGCCAGCAGCCCCCGGGCGGATAGCTATGGCTACACCTTC
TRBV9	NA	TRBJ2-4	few	CASSAKEAKNIQYF	TGTGCCAGCAGCGCCAAGGAAGCCAAAAACATTCAGTACTTC
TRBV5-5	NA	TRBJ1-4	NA	CASSLQGNEKLFF	TGTGCCAGCAGCTTACAGGGTAATGAAAAACTGTTTTTT
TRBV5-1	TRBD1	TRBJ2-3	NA	CASSLFPGQGLNTDTQYF	TGCGCCAGCAGCTTGTTTCCGGGACAGGGACTCAACACAGATACGCAGTATTTT
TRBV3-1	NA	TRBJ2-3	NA	CTSSLWDLSTDTQYF	TGTACCAGCAGCCTTTGGGACCTCAGCACAGATACGCAGTATTTT
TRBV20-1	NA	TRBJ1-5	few	CSASGHRDSNQPQHF	TGCAGTGCTAGCGGCCACAGGGATAGCAATCAGCCCCAGCATTTT
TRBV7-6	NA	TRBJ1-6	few	CASSSGQFDSPLHF	TGTGCCAGCAGCTCCGGACAGTTTGATTCACCCCTCCACTTT
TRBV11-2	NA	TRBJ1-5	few	CASSFIKGRGHYSNQPQHF	TGTGCCAGCAGCTTCATTAAGGGCAGGGGCCATTATAGCAATCAGCCCCAGCATTTT
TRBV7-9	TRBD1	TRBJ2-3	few	CASSFRTGGGDTQYF	TGTGCCAGCAGCTTTCGGACAGGGGGCGGGGATACGCAGTATTTT
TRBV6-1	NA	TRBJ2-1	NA	CASSESQVSEQFF	TGTGCCAGCAGTGAATCTCAGGTCAGTGAGCAGTTCTTC
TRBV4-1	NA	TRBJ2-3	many	CASSQVGGDTQYF	TGCGCCAGCAGCCAAGTAGGGGGAGATACGCAGTATTTT
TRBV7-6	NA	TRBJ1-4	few	CASAGAGELFF	TGTGCCAGCGCCGGGGCAGGCGAACTGTTTTTT
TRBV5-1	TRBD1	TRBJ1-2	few	CASSFQGASGYTF	TGCGCCAGTAGCTTTCAGGGGGCATCTGGCTACACCTTC
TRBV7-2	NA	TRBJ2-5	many	CASSRGSWETQYF	TGTGCCAGCAGCCGCGGGTCATGGGAGACCCAGTACTTC
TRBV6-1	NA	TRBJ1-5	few	CASSHDPPQHF	TGTGCCAGCAGCCATGACCCGCCCCAGCATTTT
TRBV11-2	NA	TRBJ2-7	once	CASGLEVSEANYEQYF	TGTGCCAGCGGCTTAGAAGTTAGCGAGGCCAACTACGAGCAGTACTTC
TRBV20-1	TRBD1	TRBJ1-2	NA	CSAEGRGPGYTF	TGCAGTGCGGAGGGGAGGGGGCCGGGCTACACCTTC
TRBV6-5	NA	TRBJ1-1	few	CASSYEGTSTEAFF	TGTGCCAGCAGTTACGAGGGGACAAGCACTGAAGCTTTCTTT
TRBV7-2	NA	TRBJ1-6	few	CASSPSSSYNSPLHF	TGTGCCAGCAGCCCCAGTAGCTCCTATAATTCACCCCTCCACTTT
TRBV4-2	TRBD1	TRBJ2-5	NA	CASSQVRQGDETQYF	TGTGCCAGCAGCCAAGTAAGGCAGGGGGACGAGACCCAGTACTTC
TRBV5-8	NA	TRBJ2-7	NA	CASSLLDSSYEQYF	TGTGCCAGCAGCTTGTTGGACAGCTCCTACGAGCAGTACTTC
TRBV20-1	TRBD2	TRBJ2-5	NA	CSARIAGGSGTQYF	TGCAGTGCTAGAATAGCGGGGGGGTCCGGGACCCAGTACTTC
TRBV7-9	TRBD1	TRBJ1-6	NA	CASSSRDRGDSPLHF	TGTGCCAGCAGCTCCCGGGACAGGGGTGATTCACCCCTCCACTTT
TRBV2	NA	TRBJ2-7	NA	CASSEEGKIYEQYF	TGTGCCAGCAGTGAAGAGGGAAAGATCTACGAGCAGTACTTC
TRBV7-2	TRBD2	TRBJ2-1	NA	CASSLQSGGDYNEQFF	TGTGCCAGCAGCTTACAGAGCGGGGGAGACTACAATGAGCAGTTCTTC
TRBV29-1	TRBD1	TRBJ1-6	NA	CSVEEGQGIHF	TGCAGCGTTGAAGAGGGACAGGGGATCCACTTT